What follows are 5 T cell receptor beta chains derived from one specimen sequenced in a study of radiation and T cells in renal cell carcinoma. Libraries were prepared by immunoSEQ multiplex PCR; TCRdb keeps only in-frame clonotypes and omits some of them. The sample yields some 130,000 clones, roughly 91% seen once. Time point meaning: blood 2 weeks post-SBRT. Documented treatment: 15 Gy SBRT to primary tumor, nephrectomy 4 weeks later. The specimen comprised blood, sampled from a patient whose treatment included radiotherapy and nephrectomy. The receptors were gathered from a woman in her 70s with renal cell carcinoma.

The chain combines TRBV19 with TRBJ1-1; tentative D call: TRBD1 (5 bases). Looked up from germline, CDR1 is LNHDA and CDR2 is SQIVND (reference sequence). The V gene lost 5 bases and the J gene lost 7 bases, with 8 bases spanning the gap. The length of the CDR3 is 11 residues. CDR3 sequence: CASSGGGEAFF. The CDR3 nucleotides read TGTGCCAGTAGTGGCGGGGGTGAAGCTTTCTTT.

The CDR3 bases are TGCGCCAGCAGCTTGGCCATGGCTGGAAACACCATATATTTT. The encoded protein is CASSLAMAGNTIYF. The chain recombines TRBV5-1 with TRBJ1-3; no firm D call. The germline V gene has CDR1 SGHRS and CDR2 YFSETQ. This CDR3 contains 14 residues. V lost 0 bases to trimming and J lost 2 bases, with 6 bases between them.

The V gene is TRBV18, the J gene TRBJ1-1; D is unresolved. V was cut by 0 bases and J by 1 base, with 9 bases left in between. The CDR3 spans 15 residues. The germline CDR1 and CDR2 sequences are KGHSH and LQKENI. CDR3 nucleotides: TGTGCCAGCTCACCACCCGGGCCCCCGAACACTGAAGCTTTCTTT. Translation gives CASSPPGPPNTEAFF.

The chain uses TRBV5-1 and TRBJ1-4, with D perhaps matching TRBD1 (5 bases). The germline V gene encodes CDR1 SGHRS and CDR2 YFSETQ. Trimming cost V 3 bases and J 8 bases, with 17 bases left between them. The CDR3 extends over 15 amino acids. The CDR3 loop reads CASSWDYRTGEKLFF. CDR3 bases: TGCGCCAGCAGCTGGGACTACAGGACGGGGGAAAAACTGTTTTTT.

This chain links TRBV7-6 with TRBJ2-7; 11 nucleotides line up with TRBD2. Unmatched junction bases numbered 8, after V lost 1 base and J lost 3 bases. The CDR3 totals 17 residues. Germline CDR1 and CDR2: SGHVS and FNYEAQ. The CDR3 region has the DNA TGTGCCAGCAGCTTAGTAGCGGCCGGGACTAGCGGCTACGAGCAGTACTTC. This codes for CASSLVAAGTSGYEQYF. The complete variable domain, with remaining parts taken from reference TRBV7-6 and TRBJ2-7, reads GAGVSQSPRYKVTKRGQDVALRCDPISGHVSLYWYRQALGQGPEFLTYFNYEAQQDKSGLPNDRFSAERPEGSISTLTIQRTEQRDSAMYRCASSLVAAGTSGYEQYFGPGTRLTVT.